The rows below give T cell receptor beta chains drawn from one sample of a study of CD8+CD57+ T cells in acquired aplastic anemia. TCRdb ran MiXCR on the reads and lists one entry per CDR3 protein. The sample has hundreds of thousands of distinct CDR3 sequences, 65% to 80% seen once. Sequencing was performed on sorted CD4+, CD8+, or CD8+CD57+ T cells (not recorded which) from PBMCs. All receptors come from a human donor in good health, serving as a control. Each CDR3 is given with its conserved first and last residue. The D gene is left open where the match is weak. Only part of the rows carry a size: once, few, many, or a class if the clone is expanded.

d_gene | j_gene | v_gene | abundance | CDR3nt | CDR3aa
TRBD1 | TRBJ1-6 | TRBV10-3 | - | TGTGCCATCAGTGACCGGGACAGGTCTAATTCACCCCTCCACTTT | CAISDRDRSNSPLHF
- | TRBJ2-7 | TRBV4-1 | - | TGCGCCAGCAGCCAAGCACAGGGAGGCGAGCAGTACTTC | CASSQAQGGEQYF
TRBD1 | TRBJ1-4 | TRBV7-2 | - | TGTGCCAGCAGTTCCCATCGGGGACAGCCGAATGAAAAACTGTTTTTT | CASSSHRGQPNEKLFF
TRBD1 | TRBJ2-7 | TRBV3-1 | many | TGTGCCAGCAGCCCCAGAAGACCAGGGACAGAAGCCTACGAGCAGTACTTC | CASSPRRPGTEAYEQYF
- | TRBJ2-6 | TRBV4-2 | - | TGTGCCACCAGTTCTTTGTCGGGGGGCAAGCGTTCCTCTGGGGCCAACGTCCTGACTTTC | CATSSLSGGKRSSGANVLTF
TRBD2 | TRBJ2-7 | TRBV7-8 | - | TGTGCCAGCAGCGCTAAGCGGGGAAGATACGCAGAATTTTTC | CASSAKRGRYAEFF
- | TRBJ1-4 | TRBV20-1 | - | TGCAGTGCTAGGGGGGCCGAGGGGTATAATGAAAAACTGTTTTTT | CSARGAEGYNEKLFF
TRBD1 | TRBJ1-2 | TRBV19 | - | TGTGCCAGCAGCCCCCCCGGGACAGGGGTTAGTTATGGCTACACCTTC | CASSPPGTGVSYGYTF
- | TRBJ2-2 | TRBV6-5 | once | TGTGCCTCCAAAAACGGGGGGAACACCGGGGAGCTGTTTTTT | CASKNGGNTGELFF
- | TRBJ2-5 | TRBV5-6 | - | TGTGCCAGCAGCTTGGGGTATCAAGAGACCCAGTACTTC | CASSLGYQETQYF
- | TRBJ1-6 | TRBV29-1 | many | TGCAGCGTTGGGCAGGGAGTGGATTCACCCCTCCACTTT | CSVGQGVDSPLHF
TRBD2 | TRBJ2-1 | TRBV15 | many | TGTGCCACCACCCGCGGGGGGGGATACAATGAGCAGTTCTTC | CATTRGGGYNEQFF
- | TRBJ2-7 | TRBV5-1 | once | TGCGCCAGCAGCCAAACAGCCTCCTCTGGGGAGCAGTACTTC | CASSQTASSGEQYF
TRBD2 | TRBJ2-1 | TRBV27 | few | TGTGCCAGCAGCCCCTTACTAGCGGCCTACAATGAGCAGTTCTTC | CASSPLLAAYNEQFF
- | TRBJ2-1 | TRBV9 | - | TGTGCCAGCAGCTGGGCTAGCCAGAAGTCCAAGGAGCAGTTCTTC | CASSWASQKSKEQFF
TRBD2 | TRBJ2-1 | TRBV15 | - | TGTGCCACCAGCAGAGTGGGACTAGCCAATGAGCAGTTCTTC | CATSRVGLANEQFF
- | TRBJ2-7 | TRBV7-4 | - | TGTGCCAGCAGCCAAGGCGGGGCCGGGAACTACTTCGAGTACTTC | CASSQGGAGNYFEYF
- | TRBJ1-1 | TRBV6-1 | many | TGTGCCAGCGCCGGGATACATGAAGCTTTCTTT | CASAGIHEAFF
- | TRBJ1-1 | TRBV7-8 | - | TGTGCCAGCACAAAGGAACAGCGTCACACTGCCGCTTTCTTT | CASTKEQRHTAAFF
TRBD1 | TRBJ1-4 | TRBV19 | - | TGTGCCAGCGGGACAGGGGCTGAAAAACTGTTTTTT | CASGTGAEKLFF
TRBD2 | TRBJ2-7 | TRBV7-2 | - | TGTGCCAGCAGCACGGGGACTAGCGGGGCTGAGCAGTACTTC | CASSTGTSGAEQYF
- | TRBJ2-5 | TRBV19 | once | TGTGCCAGTAGTACAGTGCCAGTAGACGCACCCCTGTACTTC | CASSTVPVDAPLYF
- | TRBJ2-5 | TRBV12-3/TRBV12-4 | - | TGTGCCAGCAGTCCACGAGCGTGGCAAGAGACCCAGTACTTC | CASSPRAWQETQYF
TRBD2 | TRBJ2-7 | TRBV5-1 | - | TGCGCCAGCAGCTTGGAGCGGGGGAGATCCGAGCAGTACTTC | CASSLERGRSEQYF
- | TRBJ1-2 | TRBV7-2 | - | TGTGCCAGCAGCTTACATTCTATAGGGGATGGCTACACCTTC | CASSLHSIGDGYTF
- | TRBJ1-3 | TRBV20-1 | - | TGCAGTGCTCGGATCTCTGGAAACACCATATATTTT | CSARISGNTIYF
TRBD2 | TRBJ2-3 | TRBV25-1 | - | TGTGCCAGTCGGACTAGCGCAGATACGCAGTATTTT | CASRTSADTQYF
- | TRBJ1-2 | TRBV2 | few | TGTGCCAGCGGTGAAGCGTGGGGGGCACGGGGCCACACCTTC | CASGEAWGARGHTF
- | TRBJ1-2 | TRBV7-6 | - | TGTGCCAGCAGCACCTCCCCGCGGGGCCCGAGAGACTCGACCTTC | CASSTSPRGPRDSTF
- | TRBJ1-3 | TRBV7-7 | - | TGTGCCAGCAGTCAGGACTCGATCGCAGGAAACACACGATATTTT | CASSQDSIAGNTRYF
- | TRBJ1-4 | TRBV20-1 | - | TGCAGTGCTAGAGTGGGGAATGAAACACTGTTTTTT | CSARVGNETLFF
- | TRBJ2-1 | TRBV20-1 | few | TGCAGTGCTAGCGGGGGCGATATCTATGAGCAGTTCTTC | CSASGGDIYEQFF